This TCR beta chain emerged from a study of CXCR3-negative and CXCR3-positive naive CD8 T cells. The study's findings and limits: After cryopreservation, CXCR3 expression dropped partially; most assays used fresh PBMCs.

This clonotype is called medium-sized (0.01 to 0.1%) based on its frequency. Its antigen remains unidentified. The CDR3 has 15 amino acids. Per germline, CDR1 ENHRY and CDR2 SYGVKD. With UMI labels, 5' RACE was used to prepare the TRB cDNA libraries. TCRdb re-called the 5' RACE reads, yielding one record per CDR3 amino acid sequence without DNA. The table counts 6,500 to 7,000 distinct CDR3 sequences; 0.9% to 1.2% lies in the top ten. The sample taken for sequencing was naive CXCR3- CD8+ T cells from blood. Subset reported: CD45RO-CCR7+CD27+CD95- naive CD8+ T cells lacking CXCR3 (TNR3-). The chain uses TRBV10-3 and TRBJ1-5; TCRdb returns TRBD1, unconfirmable since there is no DNA. The TCR comes from a human donor in good health. Some clones in this sample may be carry-over from other donors' samples. The CDR3 sequence: CATVPGGGGDQPQHF.